This passage covers 14 T cell receptor beta chains from one sample sequenced in a study of OX40 agonist ivuxolimab in advanced cancers. Libraries were built with the immunoSEQ multiplex PCR assay. TCRdb stores this immuneACCESS table with in-frame sequences only. Part of the clones is absent; in the studies checked, under half of the shortfall reflects unresolved V genes, and no reason is known for the rest. The sample contains approximately 70,000 clones, roughly 76% of them found a single time. Together, the top ten hold around 1.6% of the sample. The sequencing here drew on CD4+ or CD8+ T cells sorted from blood, taken in a trial of the OX40 agonist ivuxolimab. These receptors all stem from an adult with an advanced solid tumor such as melanoma, head and neck, liver or kidney cancer.

The chain employs TRBV19 and TRBJ1-2; 7 bases are shared with TRBD1. The CDR3 runs 14 residues. V was pared by 3 bases and J by 6 bases, with 7 bases of the junction left unmatched. The germline V gene has CDR1 LNHDA and CDR2 SQIVND (reference sequence). Here the CDR3 reads CASSIEGARNGYTF. The CDR3 DNA is TGTGCCAGTAGTATCGAGGGGGCTCGTAATGGCTACACCTTC.

The V gene is TRBV19, the J gene TRBJ1-1; no clear D. The V end lost 4 bases, the J end lost 0 bases, and 6 bases lay between the germline ends. Germline values: CDR1 LNHDA, CDR2 SQIVND (reference sequence). The CDR3 covers 13 residues. The CDR3 region has the DNA TGTGCCAGTAGTAGTGTAGTGAACACTGAAGCTTTCTTT. Amino acid sequence: CASSSVVNTEAFF.

This clone was counted a single time. The rearrangement joins TRBV11-2 to TRBJ2-3; TRBD2 matches at 9 bases. V shed 5 bases and J 4 bases; nucleotides not matched to a gene: 4. CDR3 length: 14 residues. Germline V gives CDR1 SGHAT, CDR2 FQNNGV. CDR3 sequence (DNA): TGTGCCAGCAGCCTTAGCGGGGGCTCAGATACGCAGTATTTT. Residues: CASSLSGGSDTQYF. Full variable domain (remainder filled in from reference TRBV11-2 and TRBJ2-3): EAGVAQSPRYKIIEKRQSVAFWCNPISGHATLYWYQQILGQGPKLLIQFQNNGVVDDSQLPKDRFSAERLKGVDSTLKIQPAKLEDSAVYLCASSLSGGSDTQYFGPGTRLTVL.

This clone was observed a handful of times. The V call is TRBV18, the J call TRBJ1-1, with a possible D match to TRBD1 (5 bases). Germline V lookup: CDR1 KGHSH, CDR2 LQKENI. This CDR3 has 15 residues. Deletions cut 5 bases from V and 5 bases from J, with 18 bases between. The CDR3 sequence: CASSVSDAGRTEAFF. Written as DNA, the CDR3 is TGTGCCAGCTCAGTCTCAGATGCAGGGAGGACTGAAGCTTTCTTT.

The CDR3: CAIKGLAGGGTGELFF. CDR3 DNA sequence: TGTGCCATCAAAGGGCTAGCGGGAGGAGGGACCGGGGAGCTGTTTTTT. J is TRBJ2-2 and V is TRBV11-2; 11 bases align to TRBD2. V lost 10 bases, J lost 5 bases, and 12 bases stayed unmatched. This CDR3 has 16 residues. Germline V gives CDR1 SGHAT, CDR2 FQNNGV.

This rearrangement joins TRBV19 to TRBJ1-5; TRBD1 aligns across 7 bases. CDR3 length: 17 amino acids. After removal of 6 bases from V and 0 bases from J, the junction contained 11 bases not matched to a gene. Germline CDR1 and CDR2: LNHDA and SQIVND (reference sequence). CDR3 coding DNA: TGTGCCAGTAGCCGACGACAGGGCGCTTCTAGCAATCAGCCCCAGCATTTT. Translated: CASSRRQGASSNQPQHF. The full variable domain, completed using reference TRBV19 and TRBJ1-5, is DGGITQSPKYLFRKEGQNVTLSCEQNLNHDAMYWYRQDPGQGLRLIYYSQIVNDFQKGDIAEGYSVSREKKESFPLTVTSAQKNPTAFYLCASSRRQGASSNQPQHFGDGTRLSIL.

A single count supports this clone. The chain couples TRBV28 to TRBJ2-7; no reliable D call. V was trimmed by 4 bases and J by 0 bases, leaving 10 bases between them. This CDR3 region has 14 residues. Germline V gene sequence: CDR1 MDHEN, CDR2 SYDVKM. The CDR3 sequence: CASSYQQLSYEQYF. The CDR3 bases are TGTGCCAGCAGTTACCAACAGCTCTCCTACGAGCAGTACTTC.

The chain uses TRBV6-1 and TRBJ2-7; D call uncertain. The germline gives CDR1 MNHNS, CDR2 SASEGT. The CDR3 covers 16 residues. V was trimmed by 2 bases and J by 0 bases, leaving 14 bases between them. The CDR3 region has the DNA TGTGCCAGCAGTGAATTTAAGGGCGCTAGCTCCTACGAGCAGTACTTC. It yields the protein CASSEFKGASSYEQYF.

This clone turned up a few times. The chain recombines TRBV2 with TRBJ1-3; tentative D call: TRBD1 (6 bases). V was cut by 6 bases and J by 7 bases, with 13 bases left in between. This CDR3 comprises 13 residues. CDR1 and CDR2 (germline): SNHLY, FYNNEI. This CDR3 reads CASSGTQGNTIYF. In nucleotides, the CDR3 is TGTGCCAGCAGCGGGACACAAGGGAACACCATATATTTT.

The chain combines TRBV6-5 with TRBJ1-2; no clear D gene. Germline V CDR1 and CDR2: MNHEY, SVGAGI. CDR3 length: 14 amino acids. V was cut by 8 bases and J by 4 bases, with 17 bases left in between. DNA of the CDR3: TGTGCCAGCTCCTCGATCCTCTCTGGCTATGGCTACACCTTC. Amino acid sequence: CASSSILSGYGYTF.

V gene TRBV18 combines with J gene TRBJ2-3; 8 bases fit TRBD1. CDR1 is KGHSH, CDR2 LQKENI, per germline. V lost 3 bases, J lost 1 base, and 3 bases stayed unmatched. This CDR3 region has 15 residues. CDR3 protein: CASSPPGQGTDTQYF. The CDR3, as DNA: TGTGCCAGCTCACCGCCGGGACAGGGCACAGATACGCAGTATTTT.

The chain links TRBV6-1 to TRBJ2-7; TRBD1 matches 8 bases. Germline V CDR1 and CDR2: MNHNS, SASEGT. The V segment lost 1 base and the J segment 3 bases; nucleotides outside the gene matches: 11. CDR3 length: 17 residues. The DNA for the CDR3 is TGTGCCAGCAGTGAAGTCGCAGGCCGCGGACAGGGCTACGAGCAGTACTTC. This sequence encodes CASSEVAGRGQGYEQYF.

V and J are TRBV7-9 and TRBJ2-3; 14 nucleotides line up with TRBD2. Germline V lookup: CDR1 SEHNR, CDR2 FQNEAQ (reference sequence). This CDR3 spans 18 amino acids. V dropped 4 bases and J dropped 3; count of bases not matched to a gene: 9. In DNA form, the CDR3 reads TGTGCCAGCAGCTCGGGACTAGCGGGAGTGGGAGGAACAGATACGCAGTATTTT. It yields the protein CASSSGLAGVGGTDTQYF.

CDR3 coding DNA: TGCGCCAGCAGATCCGGGACAGGAGTCTACGAGCAGTACTTC. Protein sequence: CASRSGTGVYEQYF. The chain carries TRBV5-1 and TRBJ2-7; 8 bases map to TRBD1. Germline V gene lookup returns CDR1 SGHRS and CDR2 YFSETQ. Trimming cost V 5 bases and J 3 bases; bases outside gene matches: 7. CDR3 length equals 14 residues.